Below are 18 T cell receptor beta chains sequenced from a single sample in a study of blood T cell repertoires in COVID-19 (TCRdb year 2020). Preparation of the library involved the immunoSEQ multiplex PCR assay. The source is immuneACCESS, and TCRdb retained only in-frame sequences with V and J called. Part of the clones is not carried over; for the studies checked, unresolved V genes explain less than half of this, and the remainder is unexplained. This sample lists a few hundred thousand clones; 80% to 90% were detected once. Of the sample, 15% to 20% falls within the top ten clones. The source material was peripheral blood. Receptors originate from a woman older than 75 with active or convalescent COVID-19.

This chain joins TRBV7-2 and TRBJ2-5, with 14 positions matching TRBD2. The ends lost 0 bases at V and 4 bases at J; junction bases unmatched: 7. The CDR3 extends over 18 amino acids. Germline CDR1 and CDR2: SGHTA and FQGNSA. The CDR3 nucleotides read TGTGCCAGCAGCTTAGCCTCGGGACTAGCGGGAGAAAGAGAGACCCAGTACTTC. Its protein is CASSLASGLAGERETQYF.

V usage is TRBV25-1 and J usage is TRBJ1-1, with 8 bases matching TRBD1. CDR1 and CDR2 (germline): MGHDK, SYGVNS. Trimming cost V 1 base and J 1 base; bases outside gene matches: 2. This CDR3 is built from 15 residues. CDR3 sequence reads: CASSEWGTGNTEAFF. The CDR3 DNA is TGTGCCAGCAGTGAATGGGGGACAGGGAACACTGAAGCTTTCTTT.

V is TRBV18 and J is TRBJ1-4, with a possible D match to TRBD1 (5 bases). The V end lost 5 bases, the J end lost 0 bases, and 7 bases lay between the germline ends. This CDR3 contains 14 residues. The germline V gene encodes CDR1 KGHSH and CDR2 LQKENI. The CDR3 region is CASSRTPTNEKLFF. CDR3 coding DNA: TGTGCCAGCTCAAGGACACCAACTAATGAAAAACTGTTTTTT.

In its sample, this clone was seen once. The chain recombines TRBV7-3 with TRBJ2-1; 14 positions agree with TRBD2. V was clipped by 0 bases and J by 0 bases; unmatched bases: 4. The germline gives CDR1 SGHTA, CDR2 FQGTGA. This CDR3 is built from 19 residues. CDR3 loop: CASSLTGLAGAYSYNEQFF. The CDR3 bases are TGTGCCAGCAGCTTAACGGGACTAGCGGGGGCTTACTCCTACAATGAGCAGTTCTTC.

The J gene is TRBJ2-1, the V gene TRBV4-3, with 7 bases identical to TRBD2. CDR1 LGHNA and CDR2 YSLEER come from the germline V gene. The CDR3 totals 14 residues. The junction had 5 bases not matched to a gene; V was cut back by 3 bases and J by 6 bases. CDR3 sequence reads: CASSHRAGSNEQFF. In DNA, the CDR3 is TGCGCCAGCAGCCACCGAGCGGGATCCAATGAGCAGTTCTTC.

J is TRBJ2-7 and V is TRBV3-1 (or the pseudogene TRBV3-2); a possible D gene is TRBD2 (5 bases). Trimming cost V 0 bases and J 7 bases, with 13 bases left between them. The CDR3 totals 14 residues. Germline V lookup: CDR1 LGHDT, CDR2 YNNKEL (reference sequence). The CDR3 reads CASSQDPRGTEQYF. DNA of the CDR3: TGTGCCAGCAGCCAAGATCCCCGGGGTACGGAGCAGTACTTC.

This clone showed up many times. This chain connects TRBV7-2 to TRBJ1-1, with a possible D match to TRBD1 (6 bases). CDR3 length: 15 residues. V gave up 5 bases and J gave up 11 bases, with 24 bases separating them. Germline V gene data show CDR1 as SGHTA and CDR2 as FQGNSA. The CDR3 nucleotides are TGTGCCAGCAGCAAGGGGGGGTCGGGGACCACGCGGGCTTTCTTT. The encoded protein is CASSKGGSGTTRAFF.

The chain has TRBV30 and TRBJ2-2, with D maybe TRBD2 (5 bases). Trimming shortened V by 7 bases and J by 1 base, and 13 bases separated the two germline ends. Germline V gives CDR1 GTSNPN, CDR2 SVGIG (reference sequence). The CDR3 has 14 amino acids. CDR3 protein: CASPRVGNTGELFF. DNA of the CDR3: TGTGCCTCCCCGCGGGTAGGGAACACCGGGGAGCTGTTTTTT.

This chain connects TRBV19 to TRBJ2-2, with 12 positions matching TRBD2. The ends lost 7 bases at V and 6 bases at J; junction bases unmatched: 12. This CDR3 contains 17 residues. Germline CDR1 is LNHDA and CDR2 is SQIVND (reference sequence). The CDR3 loop is CASKTSGRASGAGELFF. As DNA, the CDR3 is TGTGCCAGTAAGACTAGCGGGAGAGCTAGCGGCGCCGGGGAGCTGTTTTTT.

The V gene is TRBV18, the J gene TRBJ1-3, with no clear D. CDR3 size: 16 residues. Per the germline V gene, CDR1 is KGHSH and CDR2 is LQKENI. The V and J ends lost 2 bases and 0 bases respectively, with 11 bases between them. This CDR3 is CASSPARLSSGNTIYF. Here the CDR3 DNA reads TGTGCCAGCTCACCAGCTAGGCTAAGCTCTGGAAACACCATATATTTT.

J is TRBJ1-2 and V is TRBV10-1, with a weak D call TRBD1 (5 bases). Germline values: CDR1 WNHNN, CDR2 SYGVQD (reference sequence). Deletions cut 4 bases from V and 8 bases from J, with 8 bases between. This CDR3 region has 11 residues. This chain's CDR3 is CASSARAGYTF. The CDR3 DNA reads TGCGCCAGCAGTGCCAGGGCCGGCTACACCTTC.

This clone occurred a few times. The CDR3 DNA reads as TGTGCCACCAGCGTCGGCACTAGCTCCTACGAGCAGTACTTC. Translated: CATSVGTSSYEQYF. J is TRBJ2-7 and V is TRBV15, with D maybe TRBD2 (5 bases). Trimming removed 5 bases from V and 0 bases from J, with 11 bases in between. The length of the CDR3 is 14 residues. Germline CDR1 reads LNHNV; CDR2 reads YYDKDF (reference sequence).

V and J are TRBV2 and TRBJ1-5; tentative D call: TRBD1 (5 bases). This CDR3 is built from 13 residues. Germline V gene lookup returns CDR1 SNHLY and CDR2 FYNNEI. Trimming cost V 8 bases and J 2 bases, with 10 bases left between them. CDR3 DNA: TGTGCCAGCCAGGGAACGGGCAATCAGCCCCAGCATTTT. This encodes CASQGTGNQPQHF.

The chain joins TRBV10-2 to TRBJ2-5, with D possibly being TRBD2 (5 bases). The CDR3 contains 15 residues. V lost 4 bases, J lost 2 bases, and 14 bases lay in between. Germline loops: CDR1 WSHSY, CDR2 SAAADI. The CDR3, as DNA: TGCGCCAGCAGTGGCCACCGGACTGCACAAGAGACCCAGTACTTC. Translated: CASSGHRTAQETQYF.

V and J are TRBV6-2 or TRBV6-3 and TRBJ1-1; the D is unclear. The CDR3 totals 13 residues. Germline V CDR1 and CDR2: MNHEY, SVGEGT. V lost 4 bases, J lost 8 bases, and 14 bases lay in between. Here the CDR3 DNA reads TGTGCCAGCAGTTTAAACAGTGGAACCGAAGCTTTCTTT. Its translation is CASSLNSGTEAFF.

V and J are TRBV12-3 or TRBV12-4 and TRBJ2-2, with D maybe TRBD1 (5 bases). The germline V and J ends were trimmed by 4 bases and 7 bases, with 10 bases remaining between them. This CDR3 contains 13 residues. The DNA for the CDR3 is TGTGCCAGCAGTTACAGGACAAGCGGGGAGCTGTTTTTT. It encodes CASSYRTSGELFF.

The chain recombines TRBV2 with TRBJ1-3, with 10 positions matching TRBD1. The CDR3 is made up of 15 amino acids. J lost 2 bases, V lost 6 bases, and 4 bases had no gene match. Germline CDR1 and CDR2: SNHLY and FYNNEI. Here the CDR3 DNA reads TGTGCCAGCAGAGGGGACAGGGGCACTGGAAACACCATATATTTT. Translated: CASRGDRGTGNTIYF.

This chain connects TRBV30 to TRBJ2-7, with TRBD2 as a possible D gene (7 bases). The CDR3 covers 13 residues. With 4 bases removed from V and 3 bases from J, the gap between germline ends came to 13 bases. CDR1 GTSNPN and CDR2 SVGIG come from the germline V gene (reference sequence). CDR3 DNA: TGTGCCTGGATCCTAGGGGGGGGCTACGAGCAGTACTTC. This encodes CAWILGGGYEQYF.